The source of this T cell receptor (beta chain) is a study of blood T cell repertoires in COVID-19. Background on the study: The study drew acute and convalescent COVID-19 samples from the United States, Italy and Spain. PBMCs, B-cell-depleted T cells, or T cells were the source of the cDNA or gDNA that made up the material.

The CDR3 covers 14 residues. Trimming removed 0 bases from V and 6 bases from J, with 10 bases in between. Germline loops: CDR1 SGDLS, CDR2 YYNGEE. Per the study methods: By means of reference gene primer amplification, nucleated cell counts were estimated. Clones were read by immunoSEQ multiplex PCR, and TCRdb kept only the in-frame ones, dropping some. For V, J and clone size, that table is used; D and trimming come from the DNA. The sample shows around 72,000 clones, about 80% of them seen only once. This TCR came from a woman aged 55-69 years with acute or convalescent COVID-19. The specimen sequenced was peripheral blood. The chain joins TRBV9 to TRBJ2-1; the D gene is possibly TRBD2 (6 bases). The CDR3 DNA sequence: TGTGCCAGCAGCGTAGTCGGGGGAGTCAATGAGCAGTTCTTC. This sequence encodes CASSVVGGVNEQFF.